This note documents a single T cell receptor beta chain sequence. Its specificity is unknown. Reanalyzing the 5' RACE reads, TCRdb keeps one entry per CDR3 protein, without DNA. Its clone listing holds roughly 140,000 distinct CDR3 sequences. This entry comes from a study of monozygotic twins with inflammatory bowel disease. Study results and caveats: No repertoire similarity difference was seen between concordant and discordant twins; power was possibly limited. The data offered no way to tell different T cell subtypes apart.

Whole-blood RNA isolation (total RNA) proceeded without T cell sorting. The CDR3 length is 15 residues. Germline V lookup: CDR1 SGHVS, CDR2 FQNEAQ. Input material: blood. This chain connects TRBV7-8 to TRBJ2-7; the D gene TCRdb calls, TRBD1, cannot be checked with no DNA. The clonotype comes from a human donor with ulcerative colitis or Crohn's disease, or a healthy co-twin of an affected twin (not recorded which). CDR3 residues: CASSLGTGSGHEQYF.